This is a list of T cell receptor beta chains from one sample in a study of control samples from healthy donors and cancer patients. Clones were read by immunoSEQ multiplex PCR, and TCRdb kept only the in-frame ones, dropping some. Of roughly 200,000 clones listed, 85% to 95% are singletons. The sample taken for sequencing was blood. These receptors were collected from a young man in good health. The CDR3 runs from the conserved cysteine through the conserved F or W. D genes are given only for firm matches. The listing skips clone size in some rows; elsewhere it reads once, few, many or a size class.

j_gene,v_gene,abundance,d_gene,CDR3nt,CDR3aa
TRBJ1-3,TRBV10-3,NA,TRBD1,TGTGCCATAGGGACAGACTCTGGAAACACCATATATTTT,CAIGTDSGNTIYF
TRBJ1-1,TRBV28,NA,NA,TGTGCCAGCAGTTTAATGGGGCGGGGAGGGGACACTGAAGCTTTCTTT,CASSLMGRGGDTEAFF
TRBJ1-2,TRBV11-2,NA,NA,TGTGCCAGCAGCTTACGGACAGTCTATGGCTACACCTTC,CASSLRTVYGYTF
TRBJ1-4,TRBV10-2,NA,NA,TGCGCCAGCAGTGAAAACTCTAATGAAAAACTGTTTTTT,CASSENSNEKLFF
TRBJ2-2,TRBV4-1,NA,NA,TGCGCCAGCAGCCACTCCACCGGGGAGCTGTTTTTT,CASSHSTGELFF
TRBJ2-3,TRBV24-1,NA,NA,TGTGCCACCAGTGACCCCCTTGGGACAATTAGCACAGATACGCAGTATTTT,CATSDPLGTISTDTQYF
TRBJ1-2,TRBV9,NA,NA,TGTGCCAGCAGCGGCGGACACGGCTATGGCTACACCTTC,CASSGGHGYGYTF
TRBJ1-2,TRBV6-5,NA,NA,TGTGCCGGGGGCCTGGGGGGCTACACCTTC,CAGGLGGYTF
TRBJ1-5,TRBV18,NA,NA,TGTGCCAGCTCCCCTGCTACAGGGTCGGAGGCTCAGCCCCAGCATTTT,CASSPATGSEAQPQHF
TRBJ2-5,TRBV18,NA,NA,TGTGCCAGCTCACCAAAGATGGAGACCCAGTACTTC,CASSPKMETQYF
TRBJ1-6,TRBV6-5,once,TRBD1,TGTGCCAGCAGTAGGACAGGAGAAATCAATTCACCCCTCCACTTT,CASSRTGEINSPLHF
TRBJ2-1,TRBV28,NA,NA,TGTGCCAGCAGTCGGACAGCCTACAATGAGCAGTTCTTC,CASSRTAYNEQFF
TRBJ2-7,TRBV5-1,once,NA,TGCGCCAGCAGCGTGGACACTGCCTACGAGCAGTACTTC,CASSVDTAYEQYF
TRBJ1-2,TRBV7-9,once,TRBD1,TGTGCCAGCAGCCCGCGACAGGGATCTCGATCCAACTATGGCTACACCTTC,CASSPRQGSRSNYGYTF
TRBJ1-6,TRBV3-1/TRBV3-2,NA,NA,TGTGCCAGCAGCCACCCCCACGGGGGCGACTCACCCCTCCACTTT,CASSHPHGGDSPLHF
TRBJ2-7,TRBV5-1,NA,TRBD1,TGCGCCAGCAGCCCCGGGACAGGACTCTACGAGCAGTACTTC,CASSPGTGLYEQYF
TRBJ2-7,TRBV18,NA,NA,TGTGCCAGCTCACCAGGCCAGATTAGCTCCTACGAGCAGTACTTC,CASSPGQISSYEQYF
TRBJ2-7,TRBV2,NA,TRBD1,TGTGCCAGCAGCGACAGGGGAGGCGAGCAGTACTTC,CASSDRGGEQYF
TRBJ2-2,TRBV6-5,NA,NA,TGTGCCAGCAGACACTCAACTTACACCGGGGAGCTGTTTTTT,CASRHSTYTGELFF
TRBJ2-3,TRBV21-1,NA,NA,TGTGCCAGCAGCAAAGGTAGCGGGGGGCCCCGGAATACGCAGTATTTT,CASSKGSGGPRNTQYF
TRBJ2-3,TRBV5-4,few,NA,TGTGCCAGCAGCCCGGGACAAAACACAGATACGCAGTATTTT,CASSPGQNTDTQYF
TRBJ1-3,TRBV7-8,NA,NA,TGTGCCAGCAGCTTAACAGGTTACTTCTCTGGAAACACCATATATTTT,CASSLTGYFSGNTIYF
TRBJ2-7,TRBV20-1,NA,NA,TGCAGTGCTAGTGAATTGTTGGAGCAGTACTTC,CSASELLEQYF
TRBJ2-3,TRBV6-1,NA,NA,TGTGCCAGCAGTGAAGACCCAGCGGGCAGCACCAATACGCAGTATTTT,CASSEDPAGSTNTQYF
TRBJ1-4,TRBV5-1,NA,NA,TGCGCCAGCAGCTTTGGAACAGCTGTTAATGAAAAACTGTTTTTT,CASSFGTAVNEKLFF
TRBJ1-6,TRBV10-1,NA,NA,TGCGCCAGGAGGGGAAACGGAACCTATTCACCCCTCCACTTT,CARRGNGTYSPLHF
TRBJ1-5,TRBV19,NA,TRBD1,TGTGCCAGTAGTTGGCAGGGGGCGTCCGGCTCTCAGCCCCAGCATTTT,CASSWQGASGSQPQHF
TRBJ2-7,TRBV29-1,NA,NA,TGCAGCGTTGAAGATCCCCAGGGAGTGTACTACGAGCAGTACTTC,CSVEDPQGVYYEQYF
TRBJ1-2,TRBV4-1,once,TRBD1,TGCGCCAGCAGCCAAGCCCCGGACAGGGGGCGTATGATATACGGCTACACCTTC,CASSQAPDRGRMIYGYTF
TRBJ1-3,TRBV28,NA,NA,TGTCCTCCCGAGGGATGGTCTGGAAACACCATATATTTT,CPPEGWSGNTIYF
TRBJ1-1,TRBV10-1,NA,NA,TGCGCCAGCAGTGAGTCTGTGAACACTGAAGCTTTCTTT,CASSESVNTEAFF
TRBJ1-3,TRBV9,NA,TRBD1,TGTGCCAGCAGCGTAGGCCCAGGGGGCGCATCAGGAAACACCATATATTTT,CASSVGPGGASGNTIYF
TRBJ2-1,TRBV5-8,NA,TRBD1,TGTGCCAGCAGCTTTACCGGGACAGCCTACAATGAGCAGTTCTTC,CASSFTGTAYNEQFF
TRBJ2-2,TRBV19,NA,NA,TGTGCCAGTAGTATAGGGACTCCCTTTGCCGGGGAGCTGTTTTTT,CASSIGTPFAGELFF
TRBJ2-7,TRBV5-5,NA,NA,TGTGCCAGCAGCTTGACCCCTGTCGGGGGGCTAAACGAGCAGTACTTC,CASSLTPVGGLNEQYF
TRBJ1-2,TRBV12-3/TRBV12-4,NA,NA,TGTGCCAGCAGTTTAGGCCCAGGGCTAGGCTACACCTTC,CASSLGPGLGYTF
TRBJ2-1,TRBV5-5,NA,TRBD1,TGTGCCAGCAGCTTGGCGGCAGGGGGAAATGAGCAGTTCTTC,CASSLAAGGNEQFF
TRBJ1-5,TRBV10-3,NA,NA,TGTGCCATCAGTGACCCGCGCAGGGATGATCAGCCCCAGCATTTT,CAISDPRRDDQPQHF
TRBJ1-2,TRBV3-1/TRBV3-2,NA,TRBD1,TGTGCCAGCAGCCAATGGGACAGAGTTTCTAACTATGGCTACACCTTC,CASSQWDRVSNYGYTF